The sequence of this T cell receptor (beta chain) was determined in a study of blood T cells in healthy people across ages. Study observations and caveats: Because sorting was not performed, PBMCs prevented conclusive naive versus antigen-experienced comparison. Measured against age, TCR beta diversity per million T cells decreased in a roughly linear manner.

V shed 5 bases and J 2 bases; nucleotides not matched to a gene: 8. This CDR3 spans 15 amino acids. From germline, CDR1 is SGHTA and CDR2 FQGNSA. Turning to this clonotype: As yet, its antigen is unknown.

For the second PCR, which ran for about 6 to 11 cycles, a sample-barcoded 5' primer and a J-beta primer mix were used. A single record per CDR3 protein comes from TCRdb applying MiXCR to the 5' RACE reads. The sample includes some 900,000 distinct CDR3 sequences, around 48% seen only once; the top ten take around an eighth. Healthy Caucasian individuals from Russia aged 6 to 90 served as donors. Material: blood. The sequence derives from a man aged 30-40 years in good health. The chain couples TRBV7-2 to TRBJ2-5, with 7 bases identical to TRBD2. CDR3: CASSLSSGKQETQYF. The CDR3 DNA reads TGTGCCAGCAGCCTCTCTAGCGGCAAACAAGAGACCCAGTACTTC.